This entry lists 10 T cell receptor beta chains sequenced from one sample in a study of T cells in women clearing cervical HPV infection. The table came from immunoSEQ multiplex PCR; TCRdb's copy has only in-frame clones and leaves some out. The repertoire table contains 20,000 to 25,000 clones. The specimen sequenced was blood buffy coat. These receptors all come from a woman between 18 and 70 years old with a cervical HPV16 infection that either progressed to CIN3+ or cleared (not recorded which).

This CDR3 is CASSGTSATNEKLFF. The DNA read from the CDR3 is TGTGCCAGCAGCGGGACATCCGCAACTAATGAAAAG. This rearrangement joins TRBV7-2 to TRBJ2-2; tentatively, D is TRBD1 (6 bases). The read comes to an end 3 residues before the CDR3 does, leaving the germline J gene to fill in the end. The germline V gene has CDR1 SGHTA and CDR2 FQGNSA. CDR3 length: 15 amino acids.

Points on this clone: The CDR3 is cut off 3 residues early in the read; its end comes from the germline J gene. The gene calls are TRBV30 and TRBJ1-2; D is possibly TRBD1 (5 bases). Per the germline V gene, CDR1 is GTSNPN and CDR2 is SVGIG (reference sequence). The length of the CDR3 is 18 residues. CDR3 protein: CAWARGSRDYLPTDTYTF. Partial CDR3 DNA: TGTGCCTGGGCTCGTGGGAGCCGGGACTACCTTCCCACAGATACC.

On this clone itself: The read falls 3 residues short of the CDR3 end, and the missing part is taken from the germline J gene. The rearrangement uses TRBV10-3 and TRBJ2-3; 8 positions match TRBD1. The CDR3 is 13 residues long. Germline values: CDR1 ENHRY, CDR2 SYGVKD. Trimming took 7 bases from V and 4 from J; bases not matched to a gene: 4. The CDR3 reads CAITRDRSDTQYF. The DNA read from the CDR3 is TGTGCCATCACCCGGGACAGGTCAGATACG.

This clone is identified as medium-sized from frequency. The read ends 3 residues early relative to the CDR3; the germline J gene fills the gap. The genes are TRBV20-1 and TRBJ2-3; D not certain. Germline V gives CDR1 DFQATT, CDR2 SNEGSKA (reference sequence). This CDR3 has 16 amino acids. The V end was cut by 5 bases, the J end by 8 bases, with 26 bases between. CDR3 in amino acids: CSAAPSGRAKSGTQYF. The DNA read from the CDR3 is TGCAGTGCTGCTCCTAGTGGAAGAGCGAAATCTGGTACG.

Turning to this clone: One end of the junction is discordant with germline, which a read error may explain. The read gets to within 3 residues of the CDR3 end, and the germline J gene fills in the rest. Additional DNA sequences in this sample encode the identical CDR3. This chain joins TRBV10-3 and TRBJ1-3; 12 bases are a match to TRBD1. The CDR3 length is 16 residues. Germline lookup yields CDR1 ENHRY and CDR2 SYGVKD. CDR3 DNA, as far as it was read: TGTGCCGTCAGCCGTGGGACAGGGGGCTCCGGAAACACG. Its translation is CAVSRGTGGSGNT. The whole CDR3 reads CAVSRGTGGSGNTIYF.

Of note for this clone: The CDR3 extends 3 residues past the end of the read, so its final part is completed from the germline J gene. The genes are TRBV7-9 and TRBJ1-1; maybe TRBD1 (5 bases). The CDR3 contains 15 residues. The V gene lost 0 bases and the J gene lost 2 bases, with 10 bases spanning the gap. CDR1 is SEHNR and CDR2 is FQNEAQ in the germline V gene (reference sequence). This CDR3 is CASSLALQGNTEAFF. CDR3 DNA, as far as it was read: TGTGCCAGCAGCTTAGCACTGCAGGGCAACACTGAA.

As to this clone: The CDR3 end is not reached by the read, which stops 3 residues before it; the germline J gene fills it in. V and J are TRBV7-7 and TRBJ2-1, with D possibly matching TRBD1 (6 bases). Germline CDR1 SSHAT, CDR2 FNYEAQ (reference sequence). This CDR3 contains 13 residues. Trimming took off 2 bases at V and 7 bases at J, with 9 bases between the two ends. The CDR3 here is CASSLQGWNEQFF. The sequenced CDR3 bases are TGTGCCAGCAGCTTACAGGGGTGGAATGAG.

Regarding this clone: The read falls 3 residues short of the CDR3 end, and the missing part is taken from the germline J gene. This chain connects TRBV6-2 or TRBV6-3 to TRBJ2-1; 9 positions agree with TRBD2. The CDR3 length is 14 residues. Germline CDR1 reads MNHEY; CDR2 reads SVGEGT. V dropped 8 bases and J dropped 4; count of bases not matched to a gene: 6. The CDR3 is CASGKGLAYNEQFF. CDR3 DNA, as far as it was read: TGTGCCAGCGGTAAGGGACTAGCATACAATGAG.

As regards this clone: From the germline J gene comes the end of the CDR3, since the read stops 3 residues before it. The chain employs TRBV6-2 or TRBV6-3 and TRBJ2-7, with TRBD1 matching 11 bases. The CDR3 has 14 residues. The J segment lost 6 bases and the V segment lost 5 bases, leaving 6 bases of the junction unmatched. CDR1 and CDR2 from the germline V gene are MNHEY and SVGEGT. The CDR3 sequence is CASSSGQGAGEQYF. The CDR3 bases that were read are TGTGCCAGCAGTAGTGGACAGGGGGCCGGCGAG.

Incomplete CDR3 DNA: TGTGCCAGCAGTCCGGGACAGGGGGCCAACGAG. It yields the protein CASSPGQGANE. The whole CDR3 protein is CASSPGQGANEQYF. The rearrangement joins TRBV28 to TRBJ2-7, with 12 bases aligning to TRBD1. The CDR3 extends 3 residues past the end of the read, so its final part is completed from the germline J gene. This CDR3 has 14 amino acids. After removal of 5 bases from V and 5 bases from J, the junction contained 4 bases not matched to a gene. Germline V CDR1 and CDR2: MDHEN, SYDVKM.